This record concerns one T cell receptor beta chain sequence. No antigen is known for it. These data belong to a study of T cells expressing NK-cell markers. The wider study: Sequencing of TCR beta repertoires drew on sorted CD3+CD56+NKG2C+, CD3+CD56+NKG2C- and CD3+CD56-NKG2C+ T cells. Among the eight sequenced donors, seven tested HCMV-seropositive and one tested seronegative.

The CDR3 is made up of 16 amino acids. CDR1 is SGHTA, CDR2 FQGNSA, per germline. Synthesis of TCR beta cDNA relied on 5'RACE template switching carrying UMIs. TCRdb reprocessed the 5' RACE reads, with one entry per CDR3 protein and no DNA. The repertoire shows around 470,000 distinct CDR3 sequences; the top ten hold almost 1.5%. Study outcomes and limitations: Expanded NKG2C+ T cell clones were not confirmed as HCMV-specific.

The chain combines TRBV7-2 with TRBJ2-4; TCRdb gives TRBD2 as the D gene, but with no DNA this cannot be confirmed. This clonotype originated in a woman aged 50 to 60 in good health. The specimen was blood T cells: a sorted CD56 or NKG2C T cell subset, CD4+ or CD8+ T cells, or bulk PBMC T cells (not recorded which). The CDR3 spells CASSLWTRGGVDIQYF.